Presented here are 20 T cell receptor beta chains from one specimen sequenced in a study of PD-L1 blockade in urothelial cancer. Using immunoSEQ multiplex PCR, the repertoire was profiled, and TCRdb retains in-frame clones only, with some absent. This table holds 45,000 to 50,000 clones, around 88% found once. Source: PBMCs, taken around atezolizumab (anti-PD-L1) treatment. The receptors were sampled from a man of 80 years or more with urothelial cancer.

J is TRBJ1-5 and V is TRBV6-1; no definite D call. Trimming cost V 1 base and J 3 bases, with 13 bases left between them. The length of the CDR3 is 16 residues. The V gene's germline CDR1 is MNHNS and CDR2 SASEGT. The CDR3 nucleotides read TGTGCCAGCAGTGAAGGAGTCAGGCTCTACAATCAGCCCCAGCATTTT. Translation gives CASSEGVRLYNQPQHF.

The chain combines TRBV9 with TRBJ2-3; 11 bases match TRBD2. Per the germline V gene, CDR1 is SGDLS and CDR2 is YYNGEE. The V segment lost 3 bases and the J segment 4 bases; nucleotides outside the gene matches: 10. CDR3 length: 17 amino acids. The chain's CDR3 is CASSGPIAGGFADTQYF. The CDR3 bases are TGTGCCAGCAGCGGCCCAATAGCGGGAGGGTTCGCAGATACGCAGTATTTT.

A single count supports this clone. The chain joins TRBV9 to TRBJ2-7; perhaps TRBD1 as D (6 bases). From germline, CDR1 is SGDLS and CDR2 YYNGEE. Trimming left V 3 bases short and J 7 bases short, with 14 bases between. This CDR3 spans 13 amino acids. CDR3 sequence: CASSAWGPGEQYF. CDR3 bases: TGTGCCAGCAGCGCTTGGGGGCCGGGTGAGCAGTACTTC.

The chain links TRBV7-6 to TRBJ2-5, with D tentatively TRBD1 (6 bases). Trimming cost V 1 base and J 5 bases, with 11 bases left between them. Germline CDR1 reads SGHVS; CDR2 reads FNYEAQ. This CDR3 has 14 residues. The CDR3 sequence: CASSLGQVRETQYF. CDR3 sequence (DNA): TGTGCCAGCAGCTTAGGACAGGTTCGGGAGACCCAGTACTTC.

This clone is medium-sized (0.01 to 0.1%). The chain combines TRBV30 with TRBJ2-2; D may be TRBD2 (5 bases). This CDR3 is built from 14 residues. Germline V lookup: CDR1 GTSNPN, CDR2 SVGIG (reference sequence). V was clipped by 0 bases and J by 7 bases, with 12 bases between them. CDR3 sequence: CAWSVPGVSGELFF. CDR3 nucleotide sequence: TGTGCCTGGAGTGTACCCGGGGTCAGCGGGGAGCTGTTTTTT.

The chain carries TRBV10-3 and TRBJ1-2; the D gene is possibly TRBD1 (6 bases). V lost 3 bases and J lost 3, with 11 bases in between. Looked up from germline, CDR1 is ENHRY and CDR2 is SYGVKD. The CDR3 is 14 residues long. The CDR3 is CAISDQGGDYGYTF. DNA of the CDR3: TGTGCCATCAGTGACCAAGGGGGGGACTATGGCTACACCTTC.

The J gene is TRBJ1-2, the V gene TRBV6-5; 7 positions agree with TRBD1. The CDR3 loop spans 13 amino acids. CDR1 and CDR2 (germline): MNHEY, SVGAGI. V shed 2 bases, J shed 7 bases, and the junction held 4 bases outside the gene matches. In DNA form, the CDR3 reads TGTGCCAGCAGTTACGAAGGGGGCTTTGGCTACACCTTC. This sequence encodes CASSYEGGFGYTF.

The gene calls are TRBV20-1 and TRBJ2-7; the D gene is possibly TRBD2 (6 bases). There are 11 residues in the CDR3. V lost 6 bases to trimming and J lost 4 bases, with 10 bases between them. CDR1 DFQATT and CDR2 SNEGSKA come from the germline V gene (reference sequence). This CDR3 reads CSASRGYEQYF. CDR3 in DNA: TGCAGTGCCTCCCGGGGGTACGAGCAGTACTTC.

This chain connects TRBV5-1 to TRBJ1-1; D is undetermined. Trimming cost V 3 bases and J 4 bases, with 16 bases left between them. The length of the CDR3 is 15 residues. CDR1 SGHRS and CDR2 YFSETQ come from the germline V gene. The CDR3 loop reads CASSYSTVSGTEAFF. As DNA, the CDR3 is TGCGCCAGCAGCTATTCGACGGTCTCGGGCACTGAAGCTTTCTTT.

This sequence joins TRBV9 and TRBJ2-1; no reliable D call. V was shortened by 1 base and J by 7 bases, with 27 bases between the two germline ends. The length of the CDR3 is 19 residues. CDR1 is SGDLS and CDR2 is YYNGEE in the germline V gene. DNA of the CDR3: TGTGCCAGCAGCGTAAGCTCTGGCAGTAGAAATTTTGAGGAGAATGAGCAGTTCTTC. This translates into CASSVSSGSRNFEENEQFF.

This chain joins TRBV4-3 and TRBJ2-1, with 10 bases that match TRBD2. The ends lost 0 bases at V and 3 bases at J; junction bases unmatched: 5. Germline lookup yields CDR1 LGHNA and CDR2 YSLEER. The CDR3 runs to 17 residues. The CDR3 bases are TGCGCCAGCAGCCAAGAAGTGGGACTAGCGTACTACAATGAGCAGTTCTTC. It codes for CASSQEVGLAYYNEQFF.

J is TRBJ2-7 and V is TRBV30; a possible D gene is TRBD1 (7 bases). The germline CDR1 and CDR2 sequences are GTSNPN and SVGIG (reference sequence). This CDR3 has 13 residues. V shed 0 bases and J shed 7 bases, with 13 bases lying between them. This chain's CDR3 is CAWSVMPGGEQYF. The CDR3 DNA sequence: TGTGCCTGGAGTGTAATGCCAGGGGGGGAGCAGTACTTC.

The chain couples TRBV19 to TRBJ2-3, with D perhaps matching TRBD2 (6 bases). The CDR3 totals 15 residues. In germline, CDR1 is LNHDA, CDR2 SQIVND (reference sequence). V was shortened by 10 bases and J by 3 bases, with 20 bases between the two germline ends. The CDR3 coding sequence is TGTGCCACTAAGCTTGAACTGCGGGGAACAGATACGCAGTATTTT. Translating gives CATKLELRGTDTQYF.

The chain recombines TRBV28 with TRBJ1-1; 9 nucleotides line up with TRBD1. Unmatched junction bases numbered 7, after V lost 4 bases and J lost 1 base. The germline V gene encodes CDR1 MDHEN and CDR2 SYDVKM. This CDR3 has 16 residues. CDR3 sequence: CASSSPGTGKNTEAFF. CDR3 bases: TGTGCCAGCAGTTCCCCCGGGACAGGGAAGAACACTGAAGCTTTCTTT.

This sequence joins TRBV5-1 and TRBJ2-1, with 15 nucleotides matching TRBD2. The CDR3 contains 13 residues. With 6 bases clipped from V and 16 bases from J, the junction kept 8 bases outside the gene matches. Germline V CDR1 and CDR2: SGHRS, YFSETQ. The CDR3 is CASKRGLAGGSFF. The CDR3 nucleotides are TGCGCCAGCAAACGGGGACTAGCGGGAGGAAGCTTCTTC. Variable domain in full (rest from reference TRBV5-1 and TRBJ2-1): KAGVTQTPRYLIKTRGQQVTLSCSPISGHRSVSWYQQTPGQGLQFLFEYFSETQRNKGNFPGRFSGRQFSNSRSEMNVSTLELGDSALYLCASKRGLAGGSFFGPGTRLTVL.

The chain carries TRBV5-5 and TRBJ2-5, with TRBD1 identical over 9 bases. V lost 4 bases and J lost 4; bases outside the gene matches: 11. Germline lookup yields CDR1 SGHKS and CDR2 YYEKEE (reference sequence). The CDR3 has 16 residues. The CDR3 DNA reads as TGTGCCAGCAGCCCACCCTCGACAGGGGGGAGAGAGACCCAGTACTTC. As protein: CASSPPSTGGRETQYF.

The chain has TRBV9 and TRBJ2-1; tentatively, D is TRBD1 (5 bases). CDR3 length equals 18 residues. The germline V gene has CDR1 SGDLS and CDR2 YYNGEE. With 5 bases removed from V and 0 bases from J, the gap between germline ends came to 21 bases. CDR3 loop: CASSRGGRSSSSYNEQFF. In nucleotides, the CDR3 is TGTGCCAGCAGTAGGGGTGGTCGGTCCTCGAGCTCCTACAATGAGCAGTTCTTC. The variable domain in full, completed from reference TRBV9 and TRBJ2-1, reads DSGVTQTPKHLITATGQRVTLRCSPRSGDLSVYWYQQSLDQGLQFLIQYYNGEERAKGNILERFSAQQFPDLHSELNLSSLELGDSALYFCASSRGGRSSSSYNEQFFGPGTRLTVL.

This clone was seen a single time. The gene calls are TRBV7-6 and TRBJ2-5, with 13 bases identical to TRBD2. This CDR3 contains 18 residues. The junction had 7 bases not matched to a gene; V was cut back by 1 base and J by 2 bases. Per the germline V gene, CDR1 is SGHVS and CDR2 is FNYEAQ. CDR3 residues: CASSLVGGTSGMQETQYF. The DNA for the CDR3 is TGTGCCAGCAGCTTAGTGGGAGGGACTAGCGGGATGCAAGAGACCCAGTACTTC.

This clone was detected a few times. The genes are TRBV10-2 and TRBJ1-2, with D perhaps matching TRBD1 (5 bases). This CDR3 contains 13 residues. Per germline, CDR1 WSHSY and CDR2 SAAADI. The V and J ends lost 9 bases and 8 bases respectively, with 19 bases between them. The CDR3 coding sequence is TGCGCCAGGGCCGACAGCCCCTTGGAAGGCTACACCTTC. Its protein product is CARADSPLEGYTF.

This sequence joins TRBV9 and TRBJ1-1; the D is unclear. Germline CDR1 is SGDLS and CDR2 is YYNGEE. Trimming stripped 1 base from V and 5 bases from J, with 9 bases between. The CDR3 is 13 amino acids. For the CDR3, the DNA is TGTGCCAGCAGCGTAAACCCCGGGACTGAAGCTTTCTTT. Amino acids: CASSVNPGTEAFF.